The source of this TCR beta chain is a study of blood T cells in healthy people across ages. Study-level points and caveats: Versus aged donors, long-lived donors had higher diversity and more naive CD4+ cells.

Using a J-beta primer mix together with a sample-barcoded 5' primer, a second PCR was run for 7 to 11 cycles. The study obtained at least 2.5 million CDR3-containing paired-end reads from every sample. From the 5' RACE reads, TCRdb called clonotypes with MiXCR, one entry per CDR3 protein. The sample yields about 640,000 distinct CDR3 sequences, over 40% seen once. The CDR3 loop spans 16 amino acids. Germline V gives CDR1 MNHNY, CDR2 SVGAGI (reference sequence). With 4 bases removed from V and 5 bases from J, the gap between germline ends came to 20 bases. Comments on this clonotype: Its antigen remains unidentified.

V is TRBV6-6 and J is TRBJ2-5, with D possibly being TRBD2 (5 bases). This receptor was taken from an elderly man in good health. The sequencing input was blood. The CDR3 DNA reads TGTGCCAGCAGTTCACCGAATTCTAGCAGGCGGGAGACCCAGTACTTC. It yields the protein CASSSPNSSRRETQYF.